This is a list of T cell receptor beta chains from one sample in a study of shared clonotypes between healthy human individuals. The data were produced by immunoSEQ multiplex PCR, yet TCRdb's version contains in-frame clones alone and is incomplete. Found here are 500,000 to 700,000 clones, approximately 95% of them singletons; the top ten hold about 0.11%. Input material: naive CD8+ T cells sorted from blood. Receptor source: a woman in her thirties in good health. Both conserved end residues are part of each CDR3. The order of the fields is J gene, D gene, clone size, V gene, CDR3 DNA, CDR3 protein. A D gene is named only where the DNA matches it firmly. Clone size is not always given. Where it is, it says once, few, many or a class for expanded clones.

j_call: TRBJ2-1
d_call: TRBD2
clone_size: -
v_call: TRBV5-4
cdr3_nt: TGTGCCATTGGGACTAGCGGGAATGAGCAGTTCTTC
cdr3_aa: CAIGTSGNEQFF

j_call: TRBJ1-5
d_call: TRBD1
clone_size: -
v_call: TRBV7-9
cdr3_nt: TGTGCCAGCAGCTCGGGGACAGGGGGCAATCAGCCCCAGCATTTT
cdr3_aa: CASSSGTGGNQPQHF

j_call: TRBJ2-7
d_call: -
clone_size: -
v_call: TRBV27
cdr3_nt: TGTGCCAGCAGTTTACCTGGCCGAAGCGAGCAGTACTTC
cdr3_aa: CASSLPGRSEQYF

j_call: TRBJ2-7
d_call: -
clone_size: -
v_call: TRBV30
cdr3_nt: TGTGCCTGGAGTGTACTTAATGACTACGAGCAGTACTTC
cdr3_aa: CAWSVLNDYEQYF

j_call: TRBJ1-1
d_call: -
clone_size: once
v_call: TRBV7-8
cdr3_nt: TGTGCCAGCAGCCGGGCAGCCAGCAGTCCCTTTAGGGGGTCCATGAACACTGAAGCTTTCTTT
cdr3_aa: CASSRAASSPFRGSMNTEAFF

j_call: TRBJ2-7
d_call: TRBD1
clone_size: -
v_call: TRBV6-6
cdr3_nt: TGTGCCAGCAGTTACGGACAGGGGACTCTCTACGAGCAGTACTTC
cdr3_aa: CASSYGQGTLYEQYF

j_call: TRBJ1-5
d_call: -
clone_size: -
v_call: TRBV19
cdr3_nt: TGTGCCAGTAGTAGGGAGCAATGGGGCCTAAATCAGCCCCAGCATTTT
cdr3_aa: CASSREQWGLNQPQHF

j_call: TRBJ1-5
d_call: -
clone_size: -
v_call: TRBV5-5
cdr3_nt: TGTGCCAGCAGCTTGGCCGGTAATAGCAATCAGCCCCAGCATTTT
cdr3_aa: CASSLAGNSNQPQHF

j_call: TRBJ1-2
d_call: TRBD1
clone_size: -
v_call: TRBV13
cdr3_nt: TGTGCCAGCAGCTTAGGGGACAGGGTTCGCTATGGCTACACCTTC
cdr3_aa: CASSLGDRVRYGYTF

j_call: TRBJ1-1
d_call: -
clone_size: once
v_call: TRBV28
cdr3_nt: TGTGCCAGCAGTTTTCATCTAGCAACTTTCTTT
cdr3_aa: CASSFHLATFF

j_call: TRBJ1-1
d_call: TRBD1
clone_size: -
v_call: TRBV28
cdr3_nt: TGTGCCAGCAGTACCCTTAACCTGGACAGGGGAGGAAACACTGAAGCTTTCTTT
cdr3_aa: CASSTLNLDRGGNTEAFF

j_call: TRBJ2-1
d_call: TRBD1
clone_size: -
v_call: TRBV6-5
cdr3_nt: TGTGCCAGCAGTTACAGGACAGGAGCCTTGAATGAGCAGTTCTTC
cdr3_aa: CASSYRTGALNEQFF

j_call: TRBJ1-5
d_call: -
clone_size: -
v_call: TRBV19
cdr3_nt: TGTGCCAGTAGTGCCCCGGCAGGGTGGAGTGGTCAGCCCCAGCATTTT
cdr3_aa: CASSAPAGWSGQPQHF

j_call: TRBJ2-2
d_call: -
clone_size: -
v_call: TRBV6-5
cdr3_nt: TGTACCACGGGGCCCGGCGGGGAGCTGTTTTTT
cdr3_aa: CTTGPGGELFF

j_call: TRBJ1-5
d_call: -
clone_size: -
v_call: TRBV25-1
cdr3_nt: TGTGCCAGCAGTGAGTTTGGCAGCAATCAGCCCCAGCATTTT
cdr3_aa: CASSEFGSNQPQHF

j_call: TRBJ2-3
d_call: -
clone_size: -
v_call: TRBV9
cdr3_nt: TGTGCCAGCAGCGCCCCGCGTGAAAGCACAGATACGCAGTATTTT
cdr3_aa: CASSAPRESTDTQYF

j_call: TRBJ2-2
d_call: TRBD2
clone_size: once
v_call: TRBV5-4
cdr3_nt: TGTGCCAGCAGTTCCAGCGGGACCTACACCGGGGAGCTGTTTTTT
cdr3_aa: CASSSSGTYTGELFF

j_call: TRBJ2-7
d_call: -
clone_size: once
v_call: TRBV29-1
cdr3_nt: TGCAGCGCTCTGGACGGAGGATCCTACGAGCAGTACTTC
cdr3_aa: CSALDGGSYEQYF

j_call: TRBJ2-7
d_call: TRBD2
clone_size: -
v_call: TRBV14
cdr3_nt: TGTGCCAGCAGCCAAGATAGCCGCCGGACTAGCGGGTCCTACGAGCAGTACTTC
cdr3_aa: CASSQDSRRTSGSYEQYF

j_call: TRBJ1-1
d_call: TRBD1
clone_size: -
v_call: TRBV2
cdr3_nt: TGTGCCAGCAGTTTGACAGGGGAAGCTTTCTTT
cdr3_aa: CASSLTGEAFF

j_call: TRBJ2-7
d_call: TRBD1
clone_size: -
v_call: TRBV7-9
cdr3_nt: TGTGCCAGCAGCTTAATAAGACAGGGATCCTACGAGCAGTACTTC
cdr3_aa: CASSLIRQGSYEQYF

j_call: TRBJ2-7
d_call: -
clone_size: few
v_call: TRBV7-9
cdr3_nt: TGTGCCAGCAGCTCCGGCGCGGGGTTCCACGAGCAGTACTTC
cdr3_aa: CASSSGAGFHEQYF

j_call: TRBJ2-5
d_call: -
clone_size: -
v_call: TRBV11-2
cdr3_nt: TGTGCCAGCAGCTTAGTGTCAGGGGAAGAGACCCAGTACTTC
cdr3_aa: CASSLVSGEETQYF

j_call: TRBJ1-1
d_call: -
clone_size: -
v_call: TRBV13
cdr3_nt: TGTGCCAGCAGCTCAATCACGGGGCCTCTCCGCTCCGCTGAAGCTTTCTTT
cdr3_aa: CASSSITGPLRSAEAFF

j_call: TRBJ2-6
d_call: -
clone_size: -
v_call: TRBV4-1
cdr3_nt: TGCGCCAGCAGCCAAGGCGGGTCTGGGGCCAACGTCCTGACTTTC
cdr3_aa: CASSQGGSGANVLTF

j_call: TRBJ2-7
d_call: TRBD2
clone_size: -
v_call: TRBV4-1
cdr3_nt: TGCGCCAGCAGCCAGTCCCCGGGACTAGCGGGAACAGCCTCCTACGAGCAGTACTTC
cdr3_aa: CASSQSPGLAGTASYEQYF

j_call: TRBJ1-1
d_call: -
clone_size: -
v_call: TRBV27
cdr3_nt: TGTGCCAGCAGTTTAGCGAGAGCGGCCCCTGAAGCTTTCTTT
cdr3_aa: CASSLARAAPEAFF

j_call: TRBJ2-3
d_call: -
clone_size: -
v_call: TRBV7-8
cdr3_nt: TGTGCCAGCAGCCTCACTACAGGCTTCACAGATACGCAGTATTTT
cdr3_aa: CASSLTTGFTDTQYF

j_call: TRBJ1-4
d_call: -
clone_size: -
v_call: TRBV2
cdr3_nt: TGTGCCAGCTCATCAGATATTAATGAAAAACTGTTTTTT
cdr3_aa: CASSSDINEKLFF

j_call: TRBJ2-7
d_call: -
clone_size: -
v_call: TRBV7-8
cdr3_nt: TGTGCCAGCAGCTTAGGACGGGGGACCGACTACGAGCAGTACTTC
cdr3_aa: CASSLGRGTDYEQYF

j_call: TRBJ1-1
d_call: TRBD1
clone_size: few
v_call: TRBV27
cdr3_nt: TGTGCCAGCAGTTTTGGGACAGGGGGCACTGAAGCTTTCTTT
cdr3_aa: CASSFGTGGTEAFF